A selection of T cell receptor beta chains follows, all from one sample in a study of shared clonotypes between healthy human individuals. Clones were sequenced by immunoSEQ multiplex PCR, and TCRdb holds only the in-frame ones, with some missing. The sample has 950,000 to 1,200,000 clones; approximately 77% are singletons. The sequenced material came from memory CD4+ T cells from PBMCs. The receptors originated from a young man in good health. Some clones in this sample may be carry-over from other donors' samples. The conserved cysteine and the conserved F or W are not part of the CDR3 here. Each record gives: D gene, V gene, J gene, CDR3 length, CDR3 protein. D genes are given only for firm matches.

NA	TRBV6-5	TRBJ2-1	12	ASRTGGPGNEQF
TRBD2	TRBV7-2	TRBJ2-7	13	ASSLTPSGRYEQY
NA	TRBV7-2	TRBJ2-3	13	ASSSPGSRTDTQY
NA	TRBV6-5	TRBJ1-1	11	ASSPQGGTEAF
NA	TRBV28	TRBJ2-3	11	ASSSDETDTQY
NA	TRBV6-6	TRBJ1-1	13	ASSYSIRPASDAF
NA	TRBV7-2	TRBJ2-3	14	ASSLGVQFPAFTQY
NA	TRBV11-3	TRBJ2-7	14	ASSLVPGPPLDEQY
NA	TRBV7-5	TRBJ2-7	12	ARSNSRDIYEQY
TRBD1	TRBV28	TRBJ2-1	15	ASSPYGQALVGHEQF
TRBD1	TRBV18	TRBJ1-2	10	ASSPQGGGYT
TRBD2	TRBV27	TRBJ2-3	12	ASSSLADTDTQY
NA	TRBV5-6	TRBJ1-5	12	ASSRLYSNQPQH
NA	TRBV11-2	TRBJ2-7	10	ASSTPPYEQY
TRBD1	TRBV5-3	TRBJ1-1	11	ARSLTGTGRAF
TRBD2	TRBV2	TRBJ2-1	14	ASRPFLAGGPVEQF
NA	TRBV9	TRBJ2-1	14	ASSVVPDSFYNEQF
NA	TRBV7-2	TRBJ2-3	12	ASSPLEFTDTQY
TRBD1	TRBV30	TRBJ1-5	13	AWSTGANSNQPQH
NA	TRBV19	TRBJ1-4	13	ASSIGSAENEKLF
NA	TRBV25-1	TRBJ2-2	13	ASSSRETNTGELF
NA	TRBV5-4	TRBJ1-3	11	ASSGGQGNTIY
NA	TRBV19	TRBJ2-5	11	ASSPEGEETQY
NA	TRBV27	TRBJ2-5	11	ASTPRGQETQY
TRBD1	TRBV11-2	TRBJ2-7	11	ASSLGQTYEQY
TRBD2	TRBV20-1	TRBJ2-1	9	SALSGTRRV
TRBD1	TRBV6-6	TRBJ2-1	13	ASRERTGAYNEQF
TRBD2	TRBV5-1	TRBJ2-5	14	ASSLGLAGDQETQY